Sequencing of this TCR beta chain was carried out in a study of T cell changes during pregnancy in multiple sclerosis. Generated by immunoSEQ multiplex PCR, the TCRdb table keeps only in-frame clones and is missing some. The table includes tens of thousands of clones, around 91% detected once. The germline V gene has CDR1 SGHVS and CDR2 FNYEAQ. The V gene end was trimmed by 3 bases and the J gene end by 0 bases; junction bases not matched to a gene: 2. The CDR3 runs 15 residues. This TCR was sampled from a female donor in good health, enrolled as a control in a pregnancy study. The specimen was CD4+ T cells from peripheral blood mononuclear cells, collected in the second trimester of pregnancy. The V and J genes are TRBV7-6 and TRBJ2-1, with TRBD2 matching over 7 bases. Here the CDR3 DNA reads TGTGCCAGCAGCTTCTCTAGCGGCTCCTACAATGAGCAGTTCTTC. Encoded protein: CASSFSSGSYNEQFF.